This T cell receptor (beta chain) came from a study of shared clonotypes between healthy human individuals. J lost 3 bases, V lost 0 bases, and 10 bases had no gene match. CDR1 and CDR2 (germline): LNHNV, YYDKDF (reference sequence). The CDR3 loop spans 17 amino acids. The method was immunoSEQ multiplex PCR; TCRdb's version includes in-frame clones alone and lacks a portion of them. Among 2 million or so clones listed, 85% to 95% were seen once. Material: naive CD4+ T cells sorted from blood. Indicated subset: CD45RA+ positively selected. The chain has TRBV15 and TRBJ2-5, with 7 positions matching TRBD2. This sequence originates from a man in his late teens or twenties in good health. DNA for the CDR3: TGTGCCACCAGCAGAGAGGGAGGGGAGGTTTTGAAAGAGACCCAGTACTTC. It translates to CATSREGGEVLKETQYF.